The entry below describes one T cell receptor beta chain. Its target is not known. The method was immunoSEQ multiplex PCR; TCRdb's version includes in-frame clones alone and lacks a portion of them. The table has roughly 70,000 clones, more than 65% seen once; the top ten hold approximately 20%. This sample stems from a study of T cell responses to AZD1222 COVID-19 vaccine. Study conclusions and caveats: AZD1222 recipients seropositive at baseline numbered only five to seven.

The CDR3 covers 15 residues. Germline lookup yields CDR1 LGHNA and CDR2 YNFKEQ. After removal of 2 bases from V and 6 bases from J, the junction contained 5 bases not matched to a gene. The sample consisted of peripheral blood, taken on day 0 of MenACWY control vaccination. The chain is built from TRBV4-2 and TRBJ1-4; 8 nucleotides match TRBD1. The receptor was isolated from an adult in good health. The CDR3, as DNA: TGTGCCAGCAGCCAACGGGACAGGAATGATGAAAAACTGTTTTTT. Protein: CASSQRDRNDEKLFF.